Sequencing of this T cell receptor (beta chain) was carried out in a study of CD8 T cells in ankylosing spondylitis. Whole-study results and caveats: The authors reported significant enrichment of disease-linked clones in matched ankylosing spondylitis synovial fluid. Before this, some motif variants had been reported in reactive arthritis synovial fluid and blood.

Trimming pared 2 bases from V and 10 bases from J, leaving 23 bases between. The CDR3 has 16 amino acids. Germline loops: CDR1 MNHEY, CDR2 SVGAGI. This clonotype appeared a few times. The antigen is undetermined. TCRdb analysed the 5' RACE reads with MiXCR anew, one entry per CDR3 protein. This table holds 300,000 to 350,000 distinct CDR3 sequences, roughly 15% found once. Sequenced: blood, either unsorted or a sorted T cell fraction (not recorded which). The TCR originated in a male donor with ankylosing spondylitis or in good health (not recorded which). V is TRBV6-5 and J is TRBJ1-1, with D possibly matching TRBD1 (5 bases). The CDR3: CASSYAISSGFVGAFF. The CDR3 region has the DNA TGTGCCAGCAGTTACGCGATATCTTCAGGGTTCGTTGGAGCTTTCTTT.